The 23 T cell receptor beta chains listed next were all sequenced from one sample in a study of STAT3 mutations in large granular lymphocyte leukemia. For these TCRs, the target antigens are not known. Study-level results: In T-cell large granular lymphocyte leukemia, about half of patients showed multiple immunodominant subclonotypes.

The method was immunoSEQ multiplex PCR; TCRdb's version includes in-frame clones alone and lacks a portion of them. The sample carries about 1,000 clones, around a third recorded once. The sequencing sample was made of PBMCs. All receptors derive from a human donor with T large granular lymphocyte leukemia. Some clones in this sample may be carry-over from other donors' samples.

This clone has more than one count but fewer than ten. The V and J genes are TRBV29-1 and TRBJ2-7; the D gene could be TRBD1 or TRBD2 (5 bases each). This CDR3 is 12 amino acids long. The V end lost 6 bases, the J end lost 2 bases, and 11 bases lay between the germline ends. Looked up from germline, CDR1 is SQVTM and CDR2 is ANQGSEA. CDR3 DNA sequence: TGCAGCGTCCGGGACGGACCCTACGAGCAGTACTTC. Amino acids: CSVRDGPYEQYF.

The V gene is TRBV12-5, the J gene TRBJ2-5; no reliable D call. This CDR3 is 16 amino acids long. Between the trimmed V and J ends, which lost 0 bases and 0 bases, there was a span of 11 bases. The germline V gene encodes CDR1 LGHNT and CDR2 FRNRAP. The chain's CDR3 is CASGLVLYRNQETQYF. The DNA for the CDR3 is TGTGCTAGTGGTTTGGTTTTGTACCGTAACCAAGAGACCCAGTACTTC.

The chain uses TRBV30 and TRBJ2-7; 11 bases are a match to TRBD2. Unmatched junction bases numbered 12, after V lost 4 bases and J lost 4 bases. This CDR3 has 16 amino acids. CDR1 is GTSNPN and CDR2 is SVGIG in the germline V gene (reference sequence). The CDR3 sequence is CAWTSSGTSGEYEQYF. The CDR3 DNA reads as TGTGCCTGGACTTCCTCCGGGACTAGCGGCGAGTACGAGCAGTACTTC.

V gene TRBV29-1 combines with J gene TRBJ2-7; TRBD2 aligns across 10 bases. J gave up 5 bases and V 6 bases, and 7 bases lay outside the gene matches. This CDR3 has 13 amino acids. The V gene's germline CDR1 is SQVTM and CDR2 ANQGSEA. The CDR3 loop reads CSVWTGTSDEQYF. The CDR3 bases are TGCAGCGTCTGGACCGGGACTAGCGACGAGCAGTACTTC.

This clone has a single count. The V gene is TRBV29-1, the J gene TRBJ2-7, with 11 positions matching TRBD2. Germline values: CDR1 SQVTM, CDR2 ANQGSEA. Unmatched junction bases numbered 16, after V lost 7 bases and J lost 5 bases. The CDR3 has 16 residues. CDR3 loop: CSAGPLAGGPTHEQYF. Written as DNA, the CDR3 is TGCAGCGCTGGACCCTTAGCGGGGGGGCCTACCCACGAGCAGTACTTC.

There are a few counts of this clone. The J gene is TRBJ1-6, the V gene TRBV30; 8 bases fit TRBD1. Germline trimming cut 1 base from V and 10 bases from J; bases unmatched to any gene: 9. This CDR3 is built from 15 residues. Germline V lookup: CDR1 GTSNPN, CDR2 SVGIG (reference sequence). The CDR3 bases are TGTGCCTGGAGTGCCAGGGGGCCCCTGGGCTCACCCCTCCACTTT. This encodes CAWSARGPLGSPLHF.

The chain couples TRBV4-3 to TRBJ1-2; maybe TRBD1 (5 bases). The V and J ends lost 0 bases and 0 bases respectively, with 17 bases between them. The CDR3 contains 18 residues. CDR1 and CDR2 (germline): LGHNA, YSLEER. The CDR3 DNA reads TGCGCCAGCAGCCAAGAGCCTGCAGGGACTCAATCTAACTATGGCTACACCTTC. Amino acids: CASSQEPAGTQSNYGYTF.

The genes are TRBV5-1 and TRBJ2-3; 9 nucleotides agree with TRBD1. CDR1 SGHRS and CDR2 YFSETQ come from the germline V gene. J gave up 2 bases and V 4 bases, and 11 bases lay outside the gene matches. This CDR3 spans 17 amino acids. CDR3 sequence reads: CASSPPGTGTFTDTQYF. DNA of the CDR3: TGCGCCAGCAGCCCCCCTGGGACAGGGACCTTCACAGATACGCAGTATTTT. The complete variable domain, with remaining parts taken from reference TRBV5-1 and TRBJ2-3, reads KAGVTQTPRYLIKTRGQQVTLSCSPISGHRSVSWYQQTPGQGLQFLFEYFSETQRNKGNFPGRFSGRQFSNSRSEMNVSTLELGDSALYLCASSPPGTGTFTDTQYFGPGTRLTVL.

The CDR3 loop reads CSVRTAYEQYF. The CDR3 DNA sequence: TGCAGTGTCCGGACAGCATACGAGCAGTACTTC. The chain couples TRBV20-1 to TRBJ2-7; D is possibly TRBD1 (6 bases). Trimming removed 7 bases at V and 4 bases at J, with 11 bases between. Germline CDR1 is DFQATT and CDR2 is SNEGSKA (reference sequence). This CDR3 has 11 amino acids.

The V and J genes are TRBV4-3 and TRBJ1-2, with a weak D call TRBD1 (6 bases). V was cut by 4 bases and J by 8 bases, with 14 bases left in between. Germline V CDR1 and CDR2: LGHNA, YSLEER. The CDR3 has 13 amino acids. The chain's CDR3 is CASSLTTGSGYTF. Here the CDR3 DNA reads TGCGCCAGCAGCCTAACTACAGGGAGCGGCTACACCTTC.

The CDR3 loop reads CASSSRGLGVDEQFF. For the CDR3, the DNA is TGCGCCAGCAGCTCGAGGGGGCTTGGGGTCGATGAGCAGTTCTTC. The genes are TRBV5-1 and TRBJ2-1; 7 bases align to TRBD1. CDR1 SGHRS and CDR2 YFSETQ come from the germline V gene. The CDR3 runs to 15 residues. The V segment lost 3 bases and the J segment 8 bases; nucleotides outside the gene matches: 11.

This clone has just a few counts. This chain joins TRBV5-5 and TRBJ2-5; 7 bases line up with TRBD1. Germline CDR1 is SGHKS and CDR2 is YYEKEE (reference sequence). Trimming removed 7 bases from V and 2 bases from J; junction bases left unmatched: 8. The CDR3 extends over 14 amino acids. CDR3 bases: TGTGCCAGCTGGATACGACAGGGTCAAGAGACCCAGTACTTC. Its translation is CASWIRQGQETQYF.

The chain carries TRBV7-9 and TRBJ2-7; weak D call: TRBD1 (6 bases). The germline V gene encodes CDR1 SEHNR and CDR2 FQNEAQ (reference sequence). There are 14 residues in the CDR3. V dropped 5 bases and J dropped 1 base, with 12 bases sitting between them. The CDR3: CASSLRTASYEQYF. CDR3 coding DNA: TGTGCCAGCAGCCTCCGGACAGCTTCCTACGAGCAGTACTTC.

J is TRBJ2-5 and V is TRBV4-1; 7 bases match TRBD1. With V trimmed by 1 base and J by 0 bases, 2 bases remained unmatched. This CDR3 contains 15 residues. Germline V gene lookup returns CDR1 MGHRA and CDR2 YSYEKL. The CDR3 region is CASSQGTGYQETQYF. The CDR3 DNA reads TGCGCCAGCAGCCAAGGGACAGGTTACCAAGAGACCCAGTACTTC.

V is TRBV5-1 and J is TRBJ1-4; 7 nucleotides align to TRBD1. CDR3 length equals 15 residues. The J segment lost 3 bases and the V segment lost 6 bases, leaving 8 bases of the junction unmatched. Germline CDR1 is SGHRS and CDR2 is YFSETQ. The CDR3 nucleotides are TGCGCCAGCAAGAGCCAGGGGGGGCCTAATGAAAAACTGTTTTTT. Its translation: CASKSQGGPNEKLFF. Together with reference TRBV5-1 and TRBJ1-4, the CDR3 gives the full variable domain: KAGVTQTPRYLIKTRGQQVTLSCSPISGHRSVSWYQQTPGQGLQFLFEYFSETQRNKGNFPGRFSGRQFSNSRSEMNVSTLELGDSALYLCASKSQGGPNEKLFFGSGTQLSVL.

The chain is built from TRBV5-1 and TRBJ1-4; a possible D gene is TRBD1 (5 bases). The CDR3 extends over 14 amino acids. Trimming shortened V by 0 bases and J by 12 bases, and 15 bases separated the two germline ends. Germline V gives CDR1 SGHRS, CDR2 YFSETQ. DNA of the CDR3: TGCGCCAGCAGCTTGGGGGAGTGGGGGTTAGAACTGTTTTTT. As protein: CASSLGEWGLELFF.

The rearrangement joins TRBV7-9 to TRBJ2-3, with D possibly called TRBD1 or TRBD2 (5 bases each). Trimming stripped 5 bases from V and 3 bases from J, with 9 bases between. This CDR3 comprises 13 residues. The germline V gene encodes CDR1 SEHNR and CDR2 FQNEAQ (reference sequence). CDR3 protein: CASSRGGTDTQYF. The DNA for the CDR3 is TGTGCCAGCAGCCGTGGGGGAACAGATACGCAGTATTTT.

This clone was picked up a small number of times. The genes are TRBV4-1 and TRBJ2-2; D is uncertain. CDR3 length: 13 residues. Between the trimmed V and J ends, which lost 0 bases and 6 bases, there was a span of 5 bases. Germline CDR1 and CDR2: MGHRA and YSYEKL. The CDR3 DNA reads TGCGCCAGCAGCCAAGATTTGGCCGGGGAGCTGTTTTTT. Translation gives CASSQDLAGELFF.

The chain is built from TRBV7-9 and TRBJ2-1; D is perhaps TRBD1 (5 bases). Per germline, CDR1 SEHNR and CDR2 FQNEAQ (reference sequence). CDR3 length: 14 residues. The V and J ends lost 6 bases and 5 bases respectively, with 14 bases between them. CDR3 in amino acids: CASRPTTVNNEQFF. The CDR3 coding sequence is TGTGCCAGCAGACCTACGACAGTAAACAATGAGCAGTTCTTC.

The chain carries TRBV20-1 and TRBJ2-7; no clear D. The length of the CDR3 is 11 residues. With 6 bases removed from V and 4 bases from J, the gap between germline ends came to 10 bases. Looked up from germline, CDR1 is DFQATT and CDR2 is SNEGSKA (reference sequence). CDR3 sequence (DNA): TGCAGTGCACTTTCTAGTTACGAGCAGTACTTC. This encodes CSALSSYEQYF.

The CDR3 DNA is TGTGCCAGCTCACCGGTGGCGGGAGTTTTGGCCTACGAGCAGTACTTC. Amino acids: CASSPVAGVLAYEQYF. The chain uses TRBV18 and TRBJ2-7, with 7 nucleotides matching TRBD2. Per germline, CDR1 KGHSH and CDR2 LQKENI. The CDR3 runs 16 residues. The J segment lost 2 bases and the V segment lost 3 bases, leaving 10 bases of the junction unmatched.

V and J are TRBV18 and TRBJ1-2; 7 positions agree with TRBD1. CDR1 and CDR2 (germline): KGHSH, LQKENI. The length of the CDR3 is 16 residues. After removal of 1 base from V and 6 bases from J, the junction contained 11 bases not matched to a gene. The CDR3: CASSPQGASQGNGYTF. The CDR3 DNA reads TGTGCCAGCTCACCACAGGGGGCGAGCCAGGGCAATGGCTACACCTTC. Variable domain in full (rest from reference TRBV18 and TRBJ1-2): NAGVMQNPRHLVRRRGQEARLRCSPMKGHSHVYWYRQLPEEGLKFMVYLQKENIIDESGMPKERFSAEFPKEGPSILRIQQVVRGDSAAYFCASSPQGASQGNGYTFGSGTRLTVV.

In DNA, the CDR3 is TGTGCCAGCAGTTTAAGGGGTGTGAACACTGAAGCTTTCTTT. Translated: CASSLRGVNTEAFF. The rearrangement uses TRBV28 and TRBJ1-1, with D maybe TRBD1 (5 bases). This CDR3 has 14 amino acids. The germline V and J ends were trimmed by 2 bases and 0 bases, with 7 bases remaining between them. Germline lookup yields CDR1 MDHEN and CDR2 SYDVKM.